A selection of T cell receptor beta chains follows, all from one sample in a study of post-analysis software for immune sequencing data. One entry per CDR3 protein results from TCRdb running MiXCR on the PCR reads. The profile shows hundreds of thousands of distinct CDR3 sequences, roughly 27% of them singletons. The sequencing sample was made of blood. These receptors came from a girl aged 10-17 years with multiple sclerosis. The CDR3 runs from the conserved cysteine through the conserved F or W. The D gene is left open where the match is weak. Size is omitted from some rows. Given values are once, few, many or a class for expanded clones.

V gene,D gene,J gene,clone size,CDR3 DNA,CDR3 protein
TRBV5-5,NA,TRBJ2-5,NA,TGTGCCAGCAGCTTGGAGTCCCACCAGTACTTC,CASSLESHQYF
TRBV27,NA,TRBJ1-2,NA,TGTGCCCCCTCCCCTTTCTATGGCTACACCTTC,CAPSPFYGYTF
TRBV14,NA,TRBJ2-7,NA,TGTGCCAGCAGCCACAATACCCGGGCTCGCGAGCAGTACTTC,CASSHNTRAREQYF
TRBV6-5,NA,TRBJ2-5,many,TGTGCCAGCAGTTACTCAGCAGGCAGGGGCGAAGAGACCCAGTACTTC,CASSYSAGRGEETQYF
TRBV28,TRBD2,TRBJ2-7,NA,TGTGCCAGCAGTTTCACGGGGGAGGGTACCTACGAGCAGTACTTC,CASSFTGEGTYEQYF
TRBV4-1,TRBD2,TRBJ2-6,NA,TGCGCCAGCAGCCCCGGGAGGGCGCTCTCTGGGGCCAACGTCCTGACTTTC,CASSPGRALSGANVLTF
TRBV20-1,NA,TRBJ1-3,NA,TGCAGTGCTAGAGCGTCCGACAGGAGCTCTGGAAACACCATATATTTT,CSARASDRSSGNTIYF
TRBV10-1,TRBD1,TRBJ2-3,few,TGCGCCAGCAGTGGTCAGGGGGCGAGGTGGAAGGATACGCAGTATTTT,CASSGQGARWKDTQYF
TRBV7-2,TRBD1,TRBJ2-1,NA,TGTGCCAGCAGGGCCGCGACAGGGGTAAATGAGCAGTTCTTC,CASRAATGVNEQFF
TRBV27,NA,TRBJ1-2,NA,TGTGCCAGCAGTTACCCGGGGTTGTACGTGGGGGGCTACACCTTC,CASSYPGLYVGGYTF
TRBV3-1,NA,TRBJ2-7,few,TGTGCCAGCAGCCAACGCCCTGAAGAACGCTACGAGCAGTACTTC,CASSQRPEERYEQYF
TRBV20-1,NA,TRBJ2-1,few,TGCAGTGCTAGAGATTGGTCGGGGGCCGACAATGAGCAGTTCTTC,CSARDWSGADNEQFF